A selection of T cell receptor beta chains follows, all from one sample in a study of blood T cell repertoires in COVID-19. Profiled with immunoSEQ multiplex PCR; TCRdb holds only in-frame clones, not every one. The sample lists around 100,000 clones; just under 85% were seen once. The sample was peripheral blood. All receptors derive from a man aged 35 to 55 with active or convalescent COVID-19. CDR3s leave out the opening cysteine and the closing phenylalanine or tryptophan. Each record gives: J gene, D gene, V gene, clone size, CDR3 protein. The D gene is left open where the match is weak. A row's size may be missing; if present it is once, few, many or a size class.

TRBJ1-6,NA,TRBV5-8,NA,ASSWTGQNNSPLH
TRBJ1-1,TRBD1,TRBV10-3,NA,AIKKAGQGTEAF
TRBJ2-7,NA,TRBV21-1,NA,ASSKGALAGLVADEQY
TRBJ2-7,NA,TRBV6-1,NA,ASSDRTAYEQY
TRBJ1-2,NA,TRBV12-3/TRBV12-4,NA,ASSFPFGGYT
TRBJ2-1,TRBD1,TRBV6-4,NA,ASSDGTGGNEQF
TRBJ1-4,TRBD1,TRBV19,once,ASSIELGTATNEKLF
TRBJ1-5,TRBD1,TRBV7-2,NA,ASSRLSTGANQPQH
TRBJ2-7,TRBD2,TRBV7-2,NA,ASSLAGGLEKGNEQY
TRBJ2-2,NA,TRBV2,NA,ASKWETNTGELF
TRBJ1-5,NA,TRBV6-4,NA,ASSRGAPSLQPQH
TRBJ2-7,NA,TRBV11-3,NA,ASSLEGANEQY
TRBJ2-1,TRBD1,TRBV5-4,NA,ASSLSGGVWQF
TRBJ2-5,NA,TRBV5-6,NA,ASSLGGGGRETQY
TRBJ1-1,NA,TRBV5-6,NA,ASSLFGGQGRIRNTEAF
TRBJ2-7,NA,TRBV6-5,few,ASSDQTSGTY
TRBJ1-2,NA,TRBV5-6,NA,ASSAGPTYYGYT
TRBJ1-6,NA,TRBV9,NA,ASSVEGFSPLH
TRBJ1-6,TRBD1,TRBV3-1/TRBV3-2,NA,ASSQRGRSDNSPLH
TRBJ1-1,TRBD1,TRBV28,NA,ASSRSGGGAF
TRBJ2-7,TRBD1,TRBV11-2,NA,ASSLGLNRGYDEQY
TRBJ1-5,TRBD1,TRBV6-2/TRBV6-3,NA,ASSTGGLGNQPQH
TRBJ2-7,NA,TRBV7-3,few,ASSPQGGEQY
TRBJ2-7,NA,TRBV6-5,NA,ASSYIWDRGVYEQY